The subject of this entry is one T cell receptor (beta chain). The record originates from a study of blood T cell repertoires in COVID-19. The germline V gene encodes CDR1 SGDLS and CDR2 YYNGEE. Trimming removed 6 bases from V and 9 bases from J, with 22 bases in between. CDR3 length: 16 amino acids. Profiled with immunoSEQ multiplex PCR; TCRdb holds only in-frame clones, not every one. The table shows 200,000 to 250,000 clones, with 85% to 90% occurring only once. Sequencing input: peripheral blood. This sequence joins TRBV9 and TRBJ1-6; D ambiguous. This receptor was taken from a man over 45 with COVID-19, enrolled during active disease. CDR3 loop: CASNPVDTALGSPLHF. In DNA, the CDR3 is TGTGCCAGCAACCCAGTCGACACGGCCCTCGGTTCACCCCTCCACTTT.